Here is one T cell receptor beta chain with its context. From germline, CDR1 is LNHNV and CDR2 YYDKDF (reference sequence). CDR3 size: 14 residues. Trimming took off 6 bases at V and 4 bases at J, with 15 bases between the two ends. Seattle patients were enrolled while actively infected and followed longitudinally. The sample comes from a study of blood T cell repertoires in COVID-19. Across the whole study: The study drew acute and convalescent COVID-19 samples from the United States, Italy and Spain. From T cells, B-cell-depleted T cells, or PBMCs came the material, which was cDNA or gDNA.

Authors' processing steps: Scientists estimated how many nucleated cells there were by amplifying reference gene primers. TCRdb keeps only in-frame clones here, not all; method: immunoSEQ multiplex PCR. V and J calls and clone size come straight from that table; D and trimming were deduced from the DNA. The repertoire holds approximately 210,000 clones, around 84% seen once, with roughly a tenth in the top ten. The sequence was collected from a woman aged 80 or over with COVID-19, enrolled during active disease. The specimen was peripheral blood. This chain uses TRBV15 with TRBJ1-2; D is perhaps TRBD1 (6 bases). CDR3 DNA sequence: TGTGCCACCAGGGACCGCGGGGGGGCCTATGGCTACACCTTC. This codes for CATRDRGGAYGYTF.